One and the same sample provided the 18 T cell receptor delta chains below, sequenced in a study of γδ T cells in repeated Plasmodium falciparum infection. Flow sorting of PBMC yielded separate Vgamma9/Vdelta2+ and Vdelta2-negative gammadelta T cell populations for bulk repertoire analysis. With CATT, TCRdb re-called clones from the multiplex PCR reads. The repertoire holds approximately 90,000 delta-chain clones, 0.9% to 1% seen once, with more than 9% in the top ten. The source material was gamma-delta T cells from blood. These TCRs come from a pool of human donors (malaria-infected and uninfected, not separated).

This clone was observed many times. The rearrangement uses TRDV1 and TRDJ1, with a possible D match to TRDD3 (5 bases). In germline, CDR1 is TSWWSYY, CDR2 QGS. The CDR3 has 18 amino acids. V lost 1 base, J lost 0 bases, and 18 bases lay in between. In DNA form, the CDR3 reads TGTGCTCTTGGGGAACCCGCTCCTGGGTATGGGTACACCGATAAACTCATCTTT. As protein: CALGEPAPGYGYTDKLIF.

Remarks on this clone: The protein TCRdb gives is from a much larger clone and does not agree with this DNA's translation at residue 16, likely a read error; the protein shown here comes from the DNA. The V gene is TRDV2; the J gene was not called; the table assigns TRDD3, which was not confirmed against the DNA. This CDR3 region has 17 residues. The germline CDR1 and CDR2 sequences are GEAIGNYY and EKD. CDR3 DNA sequence: TGTGCCTGTGGCCCTAGTGGAACCTACTCCCGGACCGATAAACTCACCTTT. Its protein product is CACGPSGTYSRTDKLTF.

About this clone: TCRdb records a much larger clone's protein for this DNA, with a difference at residue 12 that likely arises from a read error; the protein given is the translation of the DNA. The rearrangement links TRDV2 to TRDJ1; 7 bases are a match to TRDD3. TCRdb gives no J gene; it was assigned here by matching the DNA to germline. Per the germline V gene, CDR1 is GEAIGNYY and CDR2 is EKD. V dropped 2 bases and J dropped 2; count of bases not matched to a gene: 28. The CDR3 contains 22 residues. The DNA of the CDR3 is TGTGCCTGTGACATCAAAGTAGGTAACTGGGGTATTCGTGAAAAAGAGACCGATAAACTCATCTTT. Residues: CACDIKVGNWGIREKETDKLIF.

This clone was recorded a few times. The protein that TCRdb holds for this DNA derives from a much larger clone and differs from the translated DNA at residue 6, which likely indicates a read error; the protein shown here is translated from the DNA. The rearrangement links TRDV1 to TRDJ1; 8 bases map to TRDD2. The J gene, left out of TCRdb, was set here by checking the DNA against germline. V was clipped by 1 base and J by 10 bases; unmatched bases: 20. Germline V CDR1 and CDR2: TSWWSYY, QGS. This CDR3 is 18 amino acids long. The CDR3 region has the DNA TGTGCTCTTGGGGAACGGGGACTTCCTACGCTTATCCCCTGGGGACTCATCTTT. Amino acid sequence: CALGERGLPTLIPWGLIF.

This clone was counted a few times. A far larger clone is off by one base, so a read error is likely. At the DNA level, this CDR3 is encoded by other sequences in the same sample as well. This sequence joins TRDV2 and TRDJ1; 12 nucleotides line up with TRDD3. Germline V CDR1 and CDR2: GEAIGNYY, EKD. This CDR3 comprises 14 residues. The junction had 8 bases not matched to a gene; V was cut back by 2 bases and J by 11 bases. In DNA form, the CDR3 reads TGTGCCTGTGACAGCGTACTGGGGGATACAAAGCTCATCTTT. As protein: CACDSVLGDTKLIF.

As concerns this clone: The translation of this DNA and the TCRdb protein of a much larger clone differ at residue 14, probably owing to a read error; the protein shown here is translated from the DNA. The chain combines TRDV1 with TRDJ1, with 8 bases that match TRDD3. Here the J gene was assigned by germline matching of the DNA, as TCRdb has none. The CDR3 is 18 residues long. J lost 8 bases, V lost 0 bases, and 17 bases had no gene match. CDR1 and CDR2 (germline): TSWWSYY, QGS. CDR3 nucleotides: TGTGCTCTTGGGGAACTCCACGGGCCGCAAACTGGGGGTCCGAAACTCATCTTT. Translating it yields CALGELHGPQTGGPKLIF.

A word on this clone: TCRdb's listed protein matches a much larger clone and diverges from this DNA's translation at residue 14, likely through a read error; the protein shown comes from the DNA. The CDR3 region has the DNA TGTGCTCTTGGGGGACTTCCTCCGGGGTACCTACCGAGCCCCTGGGACACCCGACAGATGTTTTTC. As protein: CALGGLPPGYLPSPWDTRQMFF. The rearrangement links TRDV1 to TRDJ3, with D possibly TRDD2 on 6 matching bases. Matching the DNA to germline supplied the J gene, which TCRdb does not give. Germline V lookup: CDR1 TSWWSYY, CDR2 QGS. This CDR3 region has 22 residues. V was clipped by 4 bases and J by 2 bases, with 27 bases between them.

In this sample, this clone turned up a few times. With a far larger clone one base away, a read error is the likely cause. This sample includes further DNA sequences coding for the same CDR3. The chain joins TRDV2 to TRDJ1; D possibly corresponds to TRDD3 (5 bases). No J gene was available from TCRdb, and it was assigned here by a germline match of the DNA. Germline V lookup: CDR1 GEAIGNYY, CDR2 EKD. V lost 1 base to trimming and J lost 4 bases, with 15 bases between them. The CDR3 extends over 15 amino acids. The CDR3 region has the DNA TGTGCCTGTGACACGGCCGGCCCGGGGGGCGATAAACTCATCTTT. It encodes CACDTAGPGGDKLIF.

A note on this clone: TCRdb attributes to this sequence the protein of a much larger clone, which differs from the DNA translation at residue 15; a read error is likely, and the protein displayed is translated from the DNA. The rearrangement joins TRDV2 to TRDJ2; 13 bases fit TRDD3. TCRdb leaves out the J gene; it was filled in here by matching the DNA to germline. From germline, CDR1 is GEAIGNYY and CDR2 EKD. The CDR3 loop spans 19 amino acids. The CDR3 loop reads CACDTVLGDTRALTVQLFF. As DNA, the CDR3 is TGTGCCTGTGACACCGTACTGGGGGATACGCGGGCTTTGACAGTACAACTCTTCTTT.

This clone occurred a few times. The amino acid sequence in TCRdb belongs to a much larger clone and departs from this DNA's translation at residue 5, likely a sequencing read error; the sequence shown is translated from the DNA. The V gene is TRDV1, the J gene TRDJ2; D not certain. The V and J ends lost 5 bases and 0 bases respectively, with 13 bases between them. The length of the CDR3 is 16 residues. The germline gives CDR1 TSWWSYY, CDR2 QGS. CDR3 nucleotides: TGTGCTCTTGGGAGCCCTTTTTGGGCTTTGACAGCACAACTCTTCTTT. It codes for CALGSPFWALTAQLFF.

Of note for this clone: The TCRdb record carries a much larger clone's protein, which differs from this DNA's translation at residue 11; a read error is the likely cause, and the protein listed here is the DNA translation. The chain combines TRDV2 with TRDJ3; 12 nucleotides align to TRDD3. TCRdb leaves out the J gene; it was filled in here by matching the DNA to germline. The CDR3 runs 19 residues. The ends lost 3 bases at V and 3 bases at J; junction bases unmatched: 8. The germline CDR1 and CDR2 sequences are GEAIGNYY and EKD. The CDR3 coding sequence is TGTGCCTGTGACTGGGTACTGGGGGATACCATCTGGGACACCCGACAGATGTTTTTC. It codes for CACDWVLGDTIWDTRQMFF.

A few counts support this clone. The protein TCRdb gives is from a much larger clone and does not agree with this DNA's translation at residue 5, likely a read error; the protein shown here comes from the DNA. The chain has TRDV1 and TRDJ1; 10 bases align to TRDD3. The CDR3 has 18 amino acids. Germline-derived CDR1 and CDR2 are TSWWSYY and QGS. The CDR3 nucleotides read TGTGCTCTTGGGGATCTCTCGGGGGATACGCCCTACACCGATAAACTCATCTTC. This sequence encodes CALGDLSGDTPYTDKLIF.

This clone showed up just a few times. The protein in TCRdb stems from a much larger clone and differs at residue 6 from this DNA's translation, likely a read error; here the protein is translated from the DNA. J is TRDJ1 and V is TRDV1; weak D call: TRDD2 (7 bases). The germline gives CDR1 TSWWSYY, CDR2 QGS. The CDR3 runs to 18 residues. The ends were cut back, 3 bases at V and 2 bases at J, with 22 bases in the middle. CDR3 sequence reads: CALGDAGEAFLLTDKLIF. In DNA form, the CDR3 reads TGTGCTCTTGGGGACGCTGGGGAAGCCTTCCTCCTTACCGATAAACTCATCTTT.

This clone was observed a few times. The amino acid sequence in TCRdb belongs to a much larger clone and departs from this DNA's translation at residue 7, likely a sequencing read error; the sequence shown is translated from the DNA. For the CDR3, the DNA is TGTGCCTGTGCCTCCCCCGAGGGGTACTGGGGGTCACCCCGGGCTAAACTCATCTTT. Amino acids: CACASPEGYWGSPRAKLIF. V gene TRDV2 combines with J gene TRDJ1, with 8 bases matching TRDD3. Germline matching of the DNA provided the J gene here, since TCRdb leaves it blank. V shed 5 bases and J 7 bases; nucleotides not matched to a gene: 26. In germline, CDR1 is GEAIGNYY, CDR2 EKD. The CDR3 runs to 19 residues.

This clone has more than one count but fewer than ten. TCRdb pairs this DNA with a much larger clone's protein that differs at residue 14, likely a read error; the protein shown was translated from the DNA. J is TRDJ1 and V is TRDV2; 12 nucleotides agree with TRDD3. TCRdb carries no J gene annotation; the J gene was assigned here by matching the DNA with germline. The CDR3 contains 18 residues. Germline V gene sequence: CDR1 GEAIGNYY, CDR2 EKD. The DNA for the CDR3 is TGTGCCTGTGACGCATTACTGGGGGATACTACGGGCACCAATAAACTCATCTTT. Amino acids: CACDALLGDTTGTNKLIF.

Ten or more counts support this clone. The protein given by TCRdb reflects a much larger clone and differs at residue 4 from this DNA's translation, likely from a read error; the protein shown is the DNA's translation. This chain connects TRDV2 to TRDJ1; 10 bases map to TRDD3. Looked up from germline, CDR1 is GEAIGNYY and CDR2 is EKD. The CDR3 consists of 16 residues. CDR3 DNA sequence: TGTGCCTGTAACACCGTTTCGCTGGGGGATAAAGATAAACTCATCTTT. This translates into CACNTVSLGDKDKLIF.

There are many counts of this clone. This chain joins TRDV2 and TRDJ1; 8 positions match TRDD3. Germline CDR1 is GEAIGNYY and CDR2 is EKD. V shed 1 base and J 0 bases; nucleotides not matched to a gene: 3. The CDR3 has 15 amino acids. This chain's CDR3 is CACDTLGEYTDKLIF. CDR3 bases: TGTGCCTGTGACACGCTGGGGGAGTACACCGATAAACTCATCTTT.

Note on this clone: The amino acid sequence in TCRdb belongs to a much larger clone and departs from this DNA's translation at residue 8, likely a sequencing read error; the sequence shown is translated from the DNA. The V and J genes are TRDV2 and TRDJ1, with D maybe TRDD3 (6 bases). The J gene, left out of TCRdb, was set here by checking the DNA against germline. This CDR3 region has 16 residues. Germline V lookup: CDR1 GEAIGNYY, CDR2 EKD. V was shortened by 0 bases and J by 1 base, with 14 bases between the two germline ends. As DNA, the CDR3 is TGTGCCTGTGACACCGTCGGGTTGATACGCACCGATAAACTCATCTTT. This translates into CACDTVGLIRTDKLIF.